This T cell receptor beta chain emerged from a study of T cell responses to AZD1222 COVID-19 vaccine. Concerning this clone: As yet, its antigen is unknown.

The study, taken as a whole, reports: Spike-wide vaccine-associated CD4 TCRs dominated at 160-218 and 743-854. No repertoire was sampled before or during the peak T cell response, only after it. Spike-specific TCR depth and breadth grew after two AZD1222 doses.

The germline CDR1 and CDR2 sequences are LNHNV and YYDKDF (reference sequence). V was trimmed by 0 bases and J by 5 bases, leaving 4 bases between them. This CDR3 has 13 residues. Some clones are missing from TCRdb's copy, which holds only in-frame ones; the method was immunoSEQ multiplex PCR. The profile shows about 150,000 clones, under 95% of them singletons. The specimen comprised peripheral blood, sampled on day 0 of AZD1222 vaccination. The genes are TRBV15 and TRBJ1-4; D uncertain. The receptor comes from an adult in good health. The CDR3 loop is CATSRDGNEKLFF. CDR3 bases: TGTGCCACCAGCAGAGACGGAAATGAAAAACTGTTTTTT.